This is a list of T cell receptor beta chains from one sample in a study of early T cells in non-severe SARS-CoV-2 infection. A single record per CDR3 protein comes from TCRdb applying MiXCR to the 5' RACE reads. The data hold tens of thousands of distinct CDR3 sequences, with under 11% observed a single time. The sequencing sample was made of whole blood. All receptors come from an adult who was a healthcare worker with PCR-confirmed SARS-CoV-2 infection or an uninfected control (not recorded which). Each CDR3 is given without its conserved first and last residue.

ASSLVVVAQNTGELF TRBV5-4
SAAGTTYEQY TRBV20-1
ASSDQPNTGELF TRBV6-1
ASSLESSGGRSSYEQY TRBV5-1
ASSPDTEAF TRBV7-2
ASSGGVTDTQY TRBV7-9
ASSLKDSGEQF TRBV7-8
ASSTSNTGELF TRBV11-2
ASSPDLSGANVLT TRBV3-1
ASSPGTGTF TRBV7-9
ASSLVWGDTGELF TRBV7-2
ASSLARAANTGELF TRBV7-8
ASSFRGSYNEQF TRBV27
ASSPAQGQYNEQF TRBV18
SATASVPGELF TRBV20-1
ASSRSRGQGVRTGELF TRBV5-6
ASSVERGNTEAF TRBV2
SVEVGQPYNEQF TRBV29-1
ASSVRSGNLGTDTQY TRBV9
ASSLRGGAYEQY TRBV12-3/TRBV12-4
ASSLTSGGETQY TRBV7-8
AISAQTYEQY TRBV10-3
ASSSWSGYGYT TRBV27
ASSPEGQEIYEQY TRBV5-1
ASSSPLQDGYT TRBV28
ATRGPATDTQY TRBV24-1
ASRGRSNEKLF TRBV28